Listed below are T cell receptor beta chains from one sample, sequenced in a study of blood T cell repertoires in COVID-19. The protocol was immunoSEQ multiplex PCR, while the TCRdb copy is restricted to in-frame clones and leaves out a portion. The profile shows more than 110,000 clones, approximately 83% of them singletons. Material for sequencing was peripheral blood. All receptors derive from a human donor in a cohort sampled during active COVID-19. CDR3s include the opening cysteine and the closing phenylalanine or tryptophan. A D gene is named only where the DNA matches it firmly. Only part of the rows carry a size: once, few, many, or a class if the clone is expanded.

V: TRBV7-2
size: .
D: TRBD1
J: TRBJ1-1
DNA: TGTGCCAGCAGTTTACAGGGGATCACTGAAGCTTTCTTT
CDR3: CASSLQGITEAFF

V: TRBV19
size: .
D: TRBD1
J: TRBJ2-3
DNA: TGTGCCAGTAGTATAGACAGGGGGACGGATACGCAGTATTTT
CDR3: CASSIDRGTDTQYF

V: TRBV5-1
size: .
D: .
J: TRBJ1-1
DNA: TGCGCCAGCAGCTTGGTGCGGGGGGGAACTGAAGCTTTCTTT
CDR3: CASSLVRGGTEAFF

V: TRBV3-1/TRBV3-2
size: .
D: TRBD1
J: TRBJ2-2
DNA: TGTGCCAGCAGCCAAGACAGGGGGCGCGGAGTCTACGGGGAGCTGTTTTTT
CDR3: CASSQDRGRGVYGELFF

V: TRBV2
size: .
D: .
J: TRBJ2-5
DNA: TGTGCCAGCAAAAAAAGCTTGGTTCAACAAGAGACCCAGTACTTC
CDR3: CASKKSLVQQETQYF

V: TRBV9
size: .
D: TRBD1
J: TRBJ2-7
DNA: TGTGCCAGCAGCCTAACCCCCGGGACAGCCTACGAGCAGTACTTC
CDR3: CASSLTPGTAYEQYF

V: TRBV5-1
size: .
D: .
J: TRBJ2-2
DNA: TGCGCCAGCAGCTTGGCCGTCAGCACCGGGGAGCTGTTTTTT
CDR3: CASSLAVSTGELFF

V: TRBV3-1/TRBV3-2
size: once
D: .
J: TRBJ2-5
DNA: TGTGCCAGCAGCCAAGATCTAGGCCAGCCAAACCAAGAGACCCAGTACTTC
CDR3: CASSQDLGQPNQETQYF

V: TRBV4-1
size: .
D: TRBD2
J: TRBJ2-3
DNA: TGCGCCAGCAGCCCCAGCGGGGGAACTAGCACAGATACGCAGTATTTT
CDR3: CASSPSGGTSTDTQYF

V: TRBV10-3
size: .
D: .
J: TRBJ1-2
DNA: TGTGCCACGGGGGGACCGCGATATGGCTACACCTTC
CDR3: CATGGPRYGYTF

V: TRBV5-1
size: .
D: TRBD1
J: TRBJ1-4
DNA: TGCGCCAGCAGCGGCGGGACAGGGACTAATGAAAAACTGTTTTTT
CDR3: CASSGGTGTNEKLFF

V: TRBV7-2
size: once
D: .
J: TRBJ1-2
DNA: TGTGCCAGCAGCCTAACGGTAGCTCTAGTTCTCACTTCTAACTATGGCTACACCTTC
CDR3: CASSLTVALVLTSNYGYTF

V: TRBV10-1
size: once
D: .
J: TRBJ1-2
DNA: TGCGCCAGCAGTGAGGTCCGTAACTATGGCTACACCTTC
CDR3: CASSEVRNYGYTF

V: TRBV7-9
size: .
D: TRBD1
J: TRBJ2-5
DNA: TGTGCCAGCAGCCGCGGGACAGGGGCTAGGGAGACCCAGTACTTC
CDR3: CASSRGTGARETQYF

V: TRBV6-4
size: once
D: .
J: TRBJ2-1
DNA: TGTGCCAGCAGGGCTCGGGACACGAGCTCCTACAATGAGCAGTTCTTC
CDR3: CASRARDTSSYNEQFF

V: TRBV11-2
size: .
D: .
J: TRBJ2-1
DNA: TGTGCCAGCAGCCTCCTCGACCGGGGCAATGAGCAGTTCTTC
CDR3: CASSLLDRGNEQFF

V: TRBV5-1
size: .
D: .
J: TRBJ2-7
DNA: TGCGCCAGCAGCTTGGGGGGTACAGGTTACGAGCAGTACTTC
CDR3: CASSLGGTGYEQYF

V: TRBV6-5
size: once
D: TRBD2
J: TRBJ2-1
DNA: TGTGCCAGTGGACTAGCGGGGGTAAATGAGCAGTTCTTC
CDR3: CASGLAGVNEQFF

V: TRBV2
size: once
D: .
J: TRBJ1-1
DNA: TGTGCCAGCAGGAGGACGGACAGGAACACTGAAGCTTTCTTT
CDR3: CASRRTDRNTEAFF

V: TRBV5-5
size: once
D: .
J: TRBJ2-7
DNA: TGTGCCAGCAGCTTGGCAGGGGGGTATGGTTCCTACGAGCAGTACTTC
CDR3: CASSLAGGYGSYEQYF

V: TRBV6-5
size: .
D: TRBD1
J: TRBJ1-6
DNA: TGTGCCAGCAGAAGCCCCGGGACAGATAATTCACCCCTCCACTTT
CDR3: CASRSPGTDNSPLHF

V: TRBV6-6
size: .
D: .
J: TRBJ2-2
DNA: TGTGCCAGCAGCCGACACGGGGATAACACCGGGGAGCTGTTTTTT
CDR3: CASSRHGDNTGELFF

V: TRBV4-2
size: .
D: TRBD1
J: TRBJ2-1
DNA: TGTGCCAGCAGCCGGCAGGGGGCGATCAATGAGCAGTTCTTC
CDR3: CASSRQGAINEQFF

V: TRBV27
size: .
D: TRBD1
J: TRBJ2-7
DNA: TGTGCCAGCAGTTTTAAGTACGGGACAGACTACGAGCAGTACTTC
CDR3: CASSFKYGTDYEQYF

V: TRBV24-1
size: few
D: TRBD2
J: TRBJ2-2
DNA: TGTGCCACCAGTGATTCCGGGGGGGCAGACACCGGGGAGCTGTTTTTT
CDR3: CATSDSGGADTGELFF

V: TRBV11-2
size: few
D: TRBD2
J: TRBJ2-1
DNA: TGTGCCAGCACCCTTTCGACTAGCGGGGGGGCAAATGAGCAGTTCTTC
CDR3: CASTLSTSGGANEQFF

V: TRBV2
size: .
D: TRBD1
J: TRBJ1-2
DNA: TGTGCCAGCAGAACCGGGACAGGGGGCTATGGCTACACCTTC
CDR3: CASRTGTGGYGYTF

V: TRBV2
size: few
D: TRBD1
J: TRBJ1-5
DNA: TGTGCCAGCAGTGAACAACAGGGGCGGCAGCCCCAGCATTTT
CDR3: CASSEQQGRQPQHF

V: TRBV14
size: .
D: .
J: TRBJ2-5
DNA: TGTGCCAGCAGCCAAGATTGGGGGGTGGCCCAGTACTTC
CDR3: CASSQDWGVAQYF

V: TRBV2
size: .
D: .
J: TRBJ2-5
DNA: TGTGCCAGCCGGCGTCTCTTTCCCGGGGAGACCCAGTACTTC
CDR3: CASRRLFPGETQYF

V: TRBV23-1
size: .
D: .
J: TRBJ2-2
DNA: TGCGCCAGCATTCAGGAGGACACCGGGGAGCTGTTTTTT
CDR3: CASIQEDTGELFF